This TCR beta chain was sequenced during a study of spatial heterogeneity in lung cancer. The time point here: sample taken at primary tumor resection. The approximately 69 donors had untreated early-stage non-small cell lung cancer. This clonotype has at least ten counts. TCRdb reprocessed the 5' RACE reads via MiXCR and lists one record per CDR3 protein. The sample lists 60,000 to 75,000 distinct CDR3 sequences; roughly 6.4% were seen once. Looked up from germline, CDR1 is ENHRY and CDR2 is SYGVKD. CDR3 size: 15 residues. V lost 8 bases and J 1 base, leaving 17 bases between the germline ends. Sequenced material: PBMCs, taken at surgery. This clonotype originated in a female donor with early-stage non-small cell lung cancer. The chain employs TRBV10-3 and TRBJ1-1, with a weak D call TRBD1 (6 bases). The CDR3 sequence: CAIEAGHRGNTEAFF. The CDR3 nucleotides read TGTGCCATCGAAGCGGGACACCGTGGGAACACTGAAGCTTTCTTT.